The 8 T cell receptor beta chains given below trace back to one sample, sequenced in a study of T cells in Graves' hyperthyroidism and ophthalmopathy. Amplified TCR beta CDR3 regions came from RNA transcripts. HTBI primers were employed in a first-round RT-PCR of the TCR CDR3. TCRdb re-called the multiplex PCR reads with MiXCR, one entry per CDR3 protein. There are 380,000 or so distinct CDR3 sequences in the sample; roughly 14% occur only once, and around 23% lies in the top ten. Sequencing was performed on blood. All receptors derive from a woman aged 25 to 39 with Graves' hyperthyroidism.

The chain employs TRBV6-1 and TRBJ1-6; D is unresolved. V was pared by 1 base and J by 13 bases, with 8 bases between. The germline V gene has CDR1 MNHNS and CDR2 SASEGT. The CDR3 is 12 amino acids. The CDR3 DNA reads TGTGCCAGCAGTGAAGATCGCCCCCCCCTCCACTTT. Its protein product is CASSEDRPPLHF.

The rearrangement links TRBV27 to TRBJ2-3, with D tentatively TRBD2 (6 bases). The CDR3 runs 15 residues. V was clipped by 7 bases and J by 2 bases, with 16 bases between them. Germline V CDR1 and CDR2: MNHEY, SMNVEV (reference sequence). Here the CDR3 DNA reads TGTGCCAGCATGGTGGAGGGCCTCTACACAGATACGCAGTATTTT. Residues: CASMVEGLYTDTQYF.

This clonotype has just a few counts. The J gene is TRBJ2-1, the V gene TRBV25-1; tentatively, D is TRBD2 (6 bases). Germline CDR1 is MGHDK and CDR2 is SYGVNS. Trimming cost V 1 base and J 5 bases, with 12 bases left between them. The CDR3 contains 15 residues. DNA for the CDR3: TGTGCCAGCAGTGAATTGACTAGGCCTCACAATGAGCAGTTCTTC. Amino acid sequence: CASSELTRPHNEQFF.

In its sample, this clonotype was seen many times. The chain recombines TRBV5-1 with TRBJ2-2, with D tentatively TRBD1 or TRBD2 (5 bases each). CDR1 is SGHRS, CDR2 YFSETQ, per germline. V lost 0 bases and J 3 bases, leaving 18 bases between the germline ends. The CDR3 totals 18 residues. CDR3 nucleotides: TGCGCCAGCAGCTTGGAGAGGGGCGGATTTGTCGACACCGGGGAGCTGTTTTTT. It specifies CASSLERGGFVDTGELFF.

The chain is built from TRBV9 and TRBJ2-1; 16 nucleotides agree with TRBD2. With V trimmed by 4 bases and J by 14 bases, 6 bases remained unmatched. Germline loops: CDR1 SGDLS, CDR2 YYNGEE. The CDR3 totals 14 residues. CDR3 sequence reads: CASSPSGTSGREFF. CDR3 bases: TGTGCCAGCAGCCCCTCCGGGACTAGCGGGAGGGAGTTCTTC.

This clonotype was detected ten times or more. The CDR3 reads CASSFPESGEETQYF. As DNA, the CDR3 is TGTGCCAGCAGCTTCCCCGAGAGCGGGGAAGAGACCCAGTACTTC. V gene TRBV7-9 combines with J gene TRBJ2-5, with TRBD2 matching over 7 bases. The CDR3 runs to 15 residues. V was clipped by 3 bases and J by 3 bases; unmatched bases: 7. CDR1 SEHNR and CDR2 FQNEAQ come from the germline V gene (reference sequence).

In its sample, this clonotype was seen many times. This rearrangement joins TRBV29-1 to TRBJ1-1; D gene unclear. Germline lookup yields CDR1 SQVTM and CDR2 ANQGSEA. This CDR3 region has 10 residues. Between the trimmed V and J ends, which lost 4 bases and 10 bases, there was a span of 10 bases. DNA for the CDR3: TGCAGCGTTGTTTCACGGGGAGCTTTCTTT. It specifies CSVVSRGAFF.

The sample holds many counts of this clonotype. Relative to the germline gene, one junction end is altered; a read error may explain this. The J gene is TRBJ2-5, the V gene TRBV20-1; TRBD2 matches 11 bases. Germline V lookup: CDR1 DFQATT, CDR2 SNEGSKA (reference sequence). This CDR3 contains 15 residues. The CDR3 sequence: CSARSLAGAQATQYF. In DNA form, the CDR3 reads TGCAGTGCTAGATCACTAGCGGGAGCGCAAGCGACCCAGTACTTC.